This section outlines one T cell receptor beta chain sequence together with its context. The antigen is not known. The CDR3 is 15 amino acids. Germline lookup yields CDR1 LNHNV and CDR2 YYDKDF (reference sequence). With 1 base removed from V and 7 bases from J, the gap between germline ends came to 11 bases. Genomic DNA acted as the template from which TCR beta VDJ combination and CDR3 sequence profiling were carried out. One entry per CDR3 protein, called by TCRdb with MiXCR from the reads. The table lists around 170,000 distinct CDR3 sequences, approximately 50% of them singletons. Flow cytometry had shown expanded CD8+CD57+ cells in the patients chosen for sequencing. These data are taken from a study of CD8+CD57+ T cells in acquired aplastic anemia. Whole-study results and caveats: The number of CD8+ CDR3 sequences shared by patients and controls was twenty-nine. Simpson's diversity of CD8+ cells was not significantly different in patients compared with controls.

This TCR was recovered from a human donor with aplastic anemia. The chain joins TRBV15 to TRBJ1-6; the D is unclear. Material for sequencing was sorted CD4+, CD8+, or CD8+CD57+ T cells (not recorded which) from PBMCs. The CDR3 here is CATSRVGRYNSPLHF. CDR3 coding DNA: TGTGCCACCAGCAGAGTGGGTAGATACAATTCACCCCTCCACTTT. Full variable domain (missing parts from reference TRBV15 and TRBJ1-6): DAMVIQNPRYQVTQFGKPVTLSCSQTLNHNVMYWYQQKSSQAPKLLFHYYDKDFNNEADTPDNFQSRRPNTSFCFLDIRSPGLGDTAMYLCATSRVGRYNSPLHFGNGTRLTVT.